Listed below are T cell receptor beta chains from one sample, sequenced in a study of pediatric ulcerative colitis. TCRdb's table, derived via immunoSEQ multiplex PCR, lists solely in-frame clones and lacks some. The sample includes 30,000 to 35,000 clones, about 81% seen only once; the top ten take 0.85% to 1.3%. The sequenced sample was gut tissue. The receptors shown here come from a boy under 18 with mild ulcerative colitis. The CDR3 runs from the conserved cysteine through the conserved F or W. D genes are given only for firm matches. The size field is filled for only some rows; it gives once, few, many or a size class.

V gene	J gene	D gene	clone size	CDR3 DNA	CDR3 protein
TRBV29-1	TRBJ2-1	.	.	TGCAGCGTTGAAGGGGTTGTGGGGGCGGGCAATGAGCAGTTCTTC	CSVEGVVGAGNEQFF
TRBV4-2	TRBJ2-7	TRBD1	.	TGTGCCAGCAGCCATAGGACAGGGGGCAGCGGTCCCTACGAGCAGTACTTC	CASSHRTGGSGPYEQYF
TRBV7-9	TRBJ2-1	TRBD2	.	TGTGCCAGCAGCTTCCGACTAGCGGGGGGCCATTTTAATGAGCAGTTCTTC	CASSFRLAGGHFNEQFF
TRBV6-5	TRBJ2-2	.	.	TGTGCCAGCAGTTCAGTAAGGGGAGGCGGGGAGCTGTTTTTT	CASSSVRGGGELFF
TRBV2	TRBJ1-2	.	.	TGTGCCAGCAGGACCTGGACCCCCCCCCATGGCTACACCTTC	CASRTWTPPHGYTF
TRBV10-1	TRBJ2-2	.	once	TGCGCCAGCAGTGAGGGGACCGGGGAGCTGTTTTTT	CASSEGTGELFF
TRBV11-2	TRBJ1-6	.	once	TGTGCCAGCAGCTTAGGGACGCTCGGGGATTCACCCCTCCACTTT	CASSLGTLGDSPLHF
TRBV5-1	TRBJ1-2	TRBD1	once	TGCGCCAGCAGCTCCTCCGGGACAGGGTCTTCATCCGGTGTCTACACCTTC	CASSSSGTGSSSGVYTF
TRBV7-2	TRBJ2-7	TRBD1	.	TGTGCCAGCAGTCGGACAGGGATCGAGCAGTACTTC	CASSRTGIEQYF
TRBV19	TRBJ2-1	.	.	TGTGCCAGTAGTATAGAAGGGCGATTAGGTTTCAATGAGCAGTTCTTC	CASSIEGRLGFNEQFF
TRBV6-6	TRBJ1-1	TRBD1	few	TGTGCCAGCAGAGACAGGGGCACTGAAGCTTTCTTT	CASRDRGTEAFF
TRBV6-1	TRBJ1-1	TRBD1	.	TGTGCCAGCAGTGAACAGGGGGACACTGAAGCTTTCTTT	CASSEQGDTEAFF
TRBV11-2	TRBJ2-5	.	.	TGTGCCAGCAGCTTCAGGGAAGAGACCCAGTACTTC	CASSFREETQYF
TRBV10-2	TRBJ1-1	.	once	TGCGCCAGCAGGTCCCTATTGAACACTGAAGCTTTCTTT	CASRSLLNTEAFF
TRBV5-1	TRBJ2-5	.	.	TGCGCCAGCAGCTTGATCCAGGGCTATAGGGAGACCCAGTACTTC	CASSLIQGYRETQYF
TRBV2	TRBJ1-3	.	.	TGTGCCAGCACCCACTCGGCTGCCCCTTCTGGAAACACCATATATTTT	CASTHSAAPSGNTIYF
TRBV29-1	TRBJ2-5	TRBD2	once	TGCAGCGTTGAAGATGTACTAGCGGGGGCTCGGAAGACCCAGTACTTC	CSVEDVLAGARKTQYF
TRBV7-9	TRBJ2-1	TRBD1	few	TGTGCCAGCAGCGTCTCCCAGGGACAGGGTCACAATGAGCAGTTCTTC	CASSVSQGQGHNEQFF
TRBV4-1	TRBJ2-7	TRBD2	.	TGCGCCAGCAGCCAAGAATTTCCTAGCGGGGGCAGAAGGCAGTACTTC	CASSQEFPSGGRRQYF
TRBV5-8	TRBJ2-4	.	few	TGTGCCAGCCGAAGTATGAGCATTCAGTACTTC	CASRSMSIQYF
TRBV11-3	TRBJ2-7	.	.	TGTGCCAGCAGCCCGCGGGACCTCTACGAGCAGTACTTC	CASSPRDLYEQYF
TRBV6-4	TRBJ2-1	.	.	TGTGCCAGCAATTCCCATTCGACTAGCTCCTACAATGAGCAGTTCTTC	CASNSHSTSSYNEQFF
TRBV5-8	TRBJ2-7	.	.	TGTGCCAGCAGCTTGGGAGACAGATACGACGAGCAGTACTTC	CASSLGDRYDEQYF
TRBV10-3	TRBJ1-2	.	.	TGTGCCATAAGCTTCGGGGACGGGAGGGGCTACACCTTC	CAISFGDGRGYTF
TRBV4-2	TRBJ2-5	.	.	TGTGCCAGCAGCCGAAAACCGGAGACCCAGTACTTC	CASSRKPETQYF
TRBV12-2	TRBJ2-5	.	once	TGTGCAAGTCGCTCTCAAGAGACCCAGTACTTC	CASRSQETQYF
TRBV18	TRBJ2-3	TRBD2	.	TGTGCCAGCTCACCAATAAGTGCGGGGGTCCTCACAGATACGCAGTATTTT	CASSPISAGVLTDTQYF
TRBV30	TRBJ1-3	.	.	TGTGCCTGGACACTCTCTGGAAACACCATATATTTT	CAWTLSGNTIYF
TRBV19	TRBJ1-6	.	.	TGTGCCAGTACTCCCGAAGGGAGGAGGAATTCACCCCTCCACTTT	CASTPEGRRNSPLHF
TRBV29-1	TRBJ2-3	.	.	TGCAGCGTTGATAGTGGGGGGACAGATACGCAGTATTTT	CSVDSGGTDTQYF
TRBV4-1	TRBJ2-2	.	.	TGCGCCAGCAAGCCACGAGGGGGACTTAACACCGGGGAGCTGTTTTTT	CASKPRGGLNTGELFF
TRBV2	TRBJ1-5	.	.	TGTGCCAGCAGCTACAGAGGCAATCAGCCCCAGCATTTT	CASSYRGNQPQHF
TRBV25-1	TRBJ2-5	.	.	TGTGCCAGCAGTGAGCAAGTCGGGGAGACCCAGTACTTC	CASSEQVGETQYF
TRBV6-6	TRBJ1-4	.	.	TGTGCCAGCAGTTCGATTTGGCCGGATGAAAAACTGTTTTTT	CASSSIWPDEKLFF
TRBV10-1	TRBJ1-5	TRBD1	.	TGCGCCAGCAGCAGAGACAGGGGGGGGCCCCAGCATTTT	CASSRDRGGPQHF
TRBV2	TRBJ2-7	.	.	TGTGCCAGCAGCGGGACGGTCGTCTACGAGCAGTACTTC	CASSGTVVYEQYF
TRBV5-6	TRBJ1-2	.	.	TGTGCCAGCAGCGCTACCAGGGGTTCGGAGATCTTC	CASSATRGSEIF
TRBV6-5	TRBJ2-7	.	.	TGTGCCAGCAGTGCTCCCGTGACAGGCCACTACGAGCAGTACTTC	CASSAPVTGHYEQYF
TRBV5-1	TRBJ1-2	.	.	TGCGCCAGCAGCTTGGCGGGGGAAAACTATGGCTACACCTTC	CASSLAGENYGYTF
TRBV9	TRBJ1-2	TRBD1	.	TGTGCCAGCAGCCCGGTGGACAGGGGTGTCGTCTATGGCTACACCTTC	CASSPVDRGVVYGYTF
TRBV29-1	TRBJ2-7	.	.	TGCAGCGCAGAGTCTGGGAGCTCCTACGAGCAGTACTTC	CSAESGSSYEQYF
TRBV19	TRBJ2-1	TRBD2	.	TGTGCCAGTAAAGCGGGGCCGATCTCCTACAATGAGCAGTTCTTC	CASKAGPISYNEQFF